This T cell receptor (beta chain) was documented in a study of T cells after yellow fever vaccination. Study-level results: FACS-sorted repertoires could contain abundant clonotypes contaminating from the bulk population.

With 5 bases removed from V and 9 bases from J, the gap between germline ends came to 6 bases. The CDR3 is 10 residues long. In germline, CDR1 is SGHVS, CDR2 FQNEAQ. This clonotype was counted many times. The antigen is undetermined. A universal primer site and UMIs were added as TCR cDNA was made by 5'RACE template switching. TCRdb reprocessed the 5' RACE reads via MiXCR and lists one record per CDR3 protein. The sample records about 260,000 distinct CDR3 sequences, about 3.9% being singletons. The clonotype comes from a man aged 18 to 35 who received the YFV17D yellow fever vaccine. The source material was PBMCs, sampled 15 days after the yellow fever booster vaccination. This rearrangement joins TRBV7-8 to TRBJ2-3, with D hard to call. CDR3 sequence: CASSPYTQYF. The CDR3 DNA sequence: TGTGCCAGCAGCCCCTACACGCAGTATTTT.